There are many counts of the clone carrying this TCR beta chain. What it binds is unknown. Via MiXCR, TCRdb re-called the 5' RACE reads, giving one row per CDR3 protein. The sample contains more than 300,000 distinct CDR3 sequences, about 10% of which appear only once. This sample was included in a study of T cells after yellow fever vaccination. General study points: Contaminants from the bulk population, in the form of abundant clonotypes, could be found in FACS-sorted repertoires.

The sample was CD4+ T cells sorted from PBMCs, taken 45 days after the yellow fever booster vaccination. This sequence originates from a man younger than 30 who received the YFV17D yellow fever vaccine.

The CDR3 DNA follows: TGTGCCACCAGGCCAAGGGCGGGAAACACCATATATTTT. Protein: CATRPRAGNTIYF. This rearrangement joins TRBV15 to TRBJ1-3, with unresolved D. The CDR3 has 13 residues. V lost 6 bases and J lost 4, with 10 bases in between. Germline V gene lookup returns CDR1 LNHNV and CDR2 YYDKDF (reference sequence).